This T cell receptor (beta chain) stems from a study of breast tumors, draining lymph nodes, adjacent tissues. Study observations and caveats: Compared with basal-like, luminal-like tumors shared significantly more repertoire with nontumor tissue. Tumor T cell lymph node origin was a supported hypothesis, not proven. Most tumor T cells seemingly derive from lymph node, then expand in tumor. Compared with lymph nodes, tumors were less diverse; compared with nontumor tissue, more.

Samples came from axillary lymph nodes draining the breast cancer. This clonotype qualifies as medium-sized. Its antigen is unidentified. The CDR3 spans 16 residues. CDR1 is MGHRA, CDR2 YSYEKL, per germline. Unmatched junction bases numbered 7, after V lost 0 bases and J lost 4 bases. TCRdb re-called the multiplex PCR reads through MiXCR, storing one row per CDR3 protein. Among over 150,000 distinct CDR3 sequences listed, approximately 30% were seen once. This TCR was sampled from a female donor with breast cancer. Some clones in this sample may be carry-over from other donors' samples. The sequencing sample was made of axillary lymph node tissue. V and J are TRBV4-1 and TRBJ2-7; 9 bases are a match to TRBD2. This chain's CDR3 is CASSQDISGSFYEQYF. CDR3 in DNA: TGCGCCAGCAGCCAAGATATTAGCGGGAGTTTTTACGAGCAGTACTTC.